This T cell receptor beta chain was sequenced for a study of blood T cells in healthy people across ages. Findings and limits, study-wide: The donors' CMV status was not determined, possibly confounding changes in expanded clonotypes.

V gave up 5 bases and J gave up 5 bases, with 21 bases separating them. Germline CDR1 and CDR2: MNHNS and SASEGT. The CDR3 runs 16 residues. A sample-barcoded 5' primer and a J-beta primer mix were used in a second PCR of roughly 6 to 12 cycles. Using its own MiXCR run on the 5' RACE reads, TCRdb lists one record per CDR3 protein. This table holds hundreds of thousands of distinct CDR3 sequences, about 24% found once. Regarding this clonotype: What it binds is not known.

This receptor was taken from an older man in good health. The sequenced sample was blood. The V call is TRBV6-1, the J call TRBJ1-1; D is ambiguous. The CDR3 region has the DNA TGTGCCAGCAGTCCCCCAGGCGGTGGCATTTGGACTGAAGCTTTCTTT. It specifies CASSPPGGGIWTEAFF.